A single sample gave rise to the 28 T cell receptor beta chains below, sequenced in a study of CD8+ T cells in alopecia areata (dated by TCRdb to between 2018 and 2020). The library was made by the immunoSEQ multiplex PCR assay. For TCR sequencing, RNA was extracted from every sample and reverse transcribed into cDNA to serve as template. Drawn from immuneACCESS, this table holds only the in-frame rearrangements with V and J called that TCRdb kept. Clones are partly lost; checked studies trace under half to an unresolved V gene and leave the rest unexplained. This sample gives about 190,000 clones in total; under 80% of them show up just once. The top ten constitute 1.3% of the sample. Explained via the paper, the treatment or condition label denotes: oral pan-JAK inhibitor, 5-10 mg twice daily. Material: CD4+ T cells sorted from blood, obtained at approximately week 49, from a patient treated with tofacitinib. All receptors come from a human donor with alopecia areata.

The V and J genes are TRBV19 and TRBJ2-7; D is tentatively TRBD1 or TRBD2 (5 bases each). The CDR3 extends over 13 amino acids. From germline, CDR1 is LNHDA and CDR2 SQIVND (reference sequence). The germline V and J ends were trimmed by 3 bases and 4 bases, with 10 bases remaining between them. CDR3 sequence (DNA): TGTGCCAGTAGTATTCGAGGGACGTACGAGCAGTACTTC. As protein: CASSIRGTYEQYF.

The V gene is TRBV10-2, the J gene TRBJ1-5; D is ambiguous. CDR3 size: 14 residues. The germline V gene encodes CDR1 WSHSY and CDR2 SAAADI. Trimming removed 3 bases from V and 5 bases from J, with 11 bases in between. The CDR3, as DNA: TGCGCCAGCAGTGAATCCTGGACCGATCAGCCCCAGCATTTT. Translation: CASSESWTDQPQHF.

A single count supports this clone. CDR3 amino acids: CASSLGTYGYTF. The CDR3 nucleotides read TGTGCCAGTAGTCTCGGTACCTATGGCTACACCTTC. The chain uses TRBV19 and TRBJ1-2; D is ambiguous. The V end was cut by 5 bases, the J end by 4 bases, with 8 bases between. This CDR3 region has 12 residues. CDR1 is LNHDA and CDR2 is SQIVND in the germline V gene (reference sequence).

This rearrangement joins TRBV7-9 to TRBJ2-5; D is unclear. Germline V CDR1 and CDR2: SEHNR, FQNEAQ (reference sequence). V was trimmed by 5 bases and J by 2 bases, leaving 3 bases between them. The CDR3 covers 11 residues. In nucleotides, the CDR3 is TGTGCCAGCAGCCAACAAGAGACCCAGTACTTC. Amino acids: CASSQQETQYF. The full variable domain, with the rest looked up from reference TRBV7-9 and TRBJ2-5, is DTGVSQNPRHKITKRGQNVTFRCDPISEHNRLYWYRQTLGQGPEFLTYFQNEAQLEKSRLLSDRFSAERPKGSFSTLEIQRTEQGDSAMYLCASSQQETQYFGPGTRLLVL.

This clone was detected once. This sequence joins TRBV13 and TRBJ2-5; 10 bases are a match to TRBD2. This CDR3 is built from 14 residues. CDR1 and CDR2 from the germline V gene are PRHDT and FYEKMQ (reference sequence). The junction had 1 base not matched to a gene; V was cut back by 3 bases and J by 3 bases. The CDR3 reads CASSFGTSEETQYF. For the CDR3, the DNA is TGTGCCAGCAGCTTTGGGACTAGCGAAGAGACCCAGTACTTC.

The V gene is TRBV15, the J gene TRBJ2-3; D might be TRBD2 (5 bases). The germline CDR1 and CDR2 sequences are LNHNV and YYDKDF (reference sequence). The CDR3 length is 13 residues. The V end lost 3 bases, the J end lost 4 bases, and 8 bases lay between the germline ends. The CDR3 region has the DNA TGTGCCACCAGCAGCCAAGCGGCAGATACGCAGTATTTT. This sequence encodes CATSSQAADTQYF.

The CDR3 protein is CATSLPGGYEQYF. The CDR3 DNA follows: TGTGCCACCAGCCTCCCCGGGGGATACGAGCAGTACTTC. The V call is TRBV15, the J call TRBJ2-7; D might be TRBD2 (6 bases). Germline-derived CDR1 and CDR2 are LNHNV and YYDKDF (reference sequence). The V end was cut by 5 bases, the J end by 4 bases, with 12 bases between. CDR3 length: 13 amino acids.

This clone showed up just a few times. Other DNA variants within this sample encode the same CDR3. As DNA, the CDR3 is TGTGCCAGCAGCGGCAACAATGAGCAGTTCTTC. Translated, it gives CASSGNNEQFF. The chain combines TRBV9 with TRBJ2-1; D not resolved. V was clipped by 3 bases and J by 5 bases, with 3 bases between them. The CDR3 sequence is 11 residues long. Germline V CDR1 and CDR2: SGDLS, YYNGEE.

This clone showed up just a few times. The chain combines TRBV28 with TRBJ1-5; D perhaps matches TRBD1 (6 bases). Trimming removed 1 base from V and 0 bases from J, with 16 bases in between. This CDR3 has 18 amino acids. CDR1 MDHEN and CDR2 SYDVKM come from the germline V gene. For the CDR3, the DNA is TGTGCCAGCAGTTTATCCTTACGGGACATTGTTAGCAATCAGCCCCAGCATTTT. Residues: CASSLSLRDIVSNQPQHF.

The chain combines TRBV30 with TRBJ1-6; D might be TRBD1 (5 bases). Per germline, CDR1 GTSNPN and CDR2 SVGIG (reference sequence). The germline V and J ends were trimmed by 4 bases and 10 bases, with 14 bases remaining between them. The length of the CDR3 is 13 residues. The CDR3 region is CAWKGQGKSPLHF. CDR3 bases: TGTGCCTGGAAAGGTCAGGGTAAATCACCCCTCCACTTT.

The V and J genes are TRBV30 and TRBJ1-6; D is undetermined. V was shortened by 3 bases and J by 0 bases, with 18 bases between the two germline ends. This CDR3 is built from 18 residues. Germline-derived CDR1 and CDR2 are GTSNPN and SVGIG (reference sequence). The CDR3 sequence: CAWSPGFEKSSYNSPLHF. Written as DNA, the CDR3 is TGTGCCTGGAGCCCGGGATTTGAAAAGAGCTCCTATAATTCACCCCTCCACTTT.

This rearrangement joins TRBV29-1 to TRBJ2-7; 11 positions agree with TRBD1. The CDR3 has 11 amino acids. CDR1 is SQVTM and CDR2 is ANQGSEA in the germline V gene. This CDR3 is CKGQGDYEQYF. DNA for the CDR3: TGCAAGGGACAGGGGGACTACGAGCAGTACTTC.

In its sample, this clone was seen a few times. This chain joins TRBV29-1 and TRBJ2-3; 8 bases agree with TRBD2. The CDR3 has 14 residues. The V gene's germline CDR1 is SQVTM and CDR2 ANQGSEA. J lost 2 bases, V lost 4 bases, and 5 bases had no gene match. The CDR3 sequence is CSVGFSGITDTQYF. The CDR3 bases are TGCAGCGTTGGATTTAGCGGGATCACAGATACGCAGTATTTT.

This clone has only a few counts. The chain carries TRBV29-1 and TRBJ2-7; the D call may be TRBD1 or TRBD2 (5 bases each). Germline loops: CDR1 SQVTM, CDR2 ANQGSEA. V was cut by 6 bases and J by 3 bases, with 12 bases left in between. This CDR3 is 12 amino acids long. The CDR3 nucleotides are TGCAGCGTCCGGGACGGCCTCTACGAGCAGTACTTC. Its translation is CSVRDGLYEQYF.

V gene TRBV4-1 combines with J gene TRBJ2-3; no clear D gene. The V end was cut by 0 bases, the J end by 0 bases, with 7 bases between. The CDR3 runs to 15 residues. CDR1 MGHRA and CDR2 YSYEKL come from the germline V gene. The CDR3 sequence is CASSQEVPSTDTQYF. CDR3 coding DNA: TGCGCCAGCAGCCAAGAGGTGCCTAGCACAGATACGCAGTATTTT.

The chain has TRBV14 and TRBJ2-1; tentative D call: TRBD1 (6 bases). This CDR3 has 16 residues. The ends were cut back, 6 bases at V and 4 bases at J, with 19 bases in the middle. Germline V gene lookup returns CDR1 SGHDN and CDR2 FVKESK. This chain's CDR3 is CASSPTVGTLYNEQFF. The CDR3 nucleotides read TGTGCCAGCAGTCCTACAGTGGGGACACTTTACAATGAGCAGTTCTTC.

This chain connects TRBV5-1 to TRBJ1-1; the match to TRBD1 covers 7 bases. The CDR3 covers 14 residues. J was trimmed by 4 bases and V by 2 bases; bases with no gene match: 5. CDR1 is SGHRS, CDR2 YFSETQ, per germline. The DNA for the CDR3 is TGCGCCAGCAGCTTTCCCCGACAGGGCACTGAAGCTTTCTTT. Protein sequence: CASSFPRQGTEAFF.

The chain links TRBV29-1 to TRBJ1-1, with D possibly TRBD1 on 5 matching bases. The CDR3 loop spans 13 amino acids. Germline V lookup: CDR1 SQVTM, CDR2 ANQGSEA. V was trimmed by 4 bases and J by 7 bases, leaving 16 bases between them. The CDR3, as DNA: TGCAGCGTTGGGAAGGACAAAAAACATGAAGCTTTCTTT. This codes for CSVGKDKKHEAFF.

This clone came up a few times. The chain is built from TRBV11-2 and TRBJ2-4; D perhaps matches TRBD1 (6 bases). Trimming stripped 7 bases from V and 5 bases from J, with 12 bases between. This CDR3 region has 13 residues. CDR1 and CDR2 (germline): SGHAT, FQNNGV. The chain's CDR3 is CASTRTGQNIQYF. CDR3 sequence (DNA): TGTGCCAGCACCCGAACAGGGCAAAACATTCAGTACTTC. The entire variable domain, with the rest obtained from reference TRBV11-2 and TRBJ2-4, is as follows: EAGVAQSPRYKIIEKRQSVAFWCNPISGHATLYWYQQILGQGPKLLIQFQNNGVVDDSQLPKDRFSAERLKGVDSTLKIQPAKLEDSAVYLCASTRTGQNIQYFGAGTRLSVL.

This clone was detected once. CDR3 DNA sequence: TGTGCCCTGCGGAAGACCACTAGCGGCGATACGCAGTATTTT. Its protein is CALRKTTSGDTQYF. V gene TRBV7-2 combines with J gene TRBJ2-3, with 8 bases that match TRBD2. The CDR3 extends over 14 amino acids. V was clipped by 11 bases and J by 6 bases; unmatched bases: 13. Germline-derived CDR1 and CDR2 are SGHTA and FQGNSA.

The CDR3 DNA sequence: TGTGCCTCCACACTTCGGGAGGGCGAATATGGCTACACCTTC. Translating gives CASTLREGEYGYTF. The chain is built from TRBV30 and TRBJ1-2; D not resolved. Germline loops: CDR1 GTSNPN, CDR2 SVGIG (reference sequence). Deletions cut 7 bases from V and 5 bases from J, with 20 bases between. This CDR3 spans 14 amino acids.

Here the CDR3 reads CSVVSLNTEAFF. DNA of the CDR3: TGCAGCGTTGTCTCCTTGAACACTGAAGCTTTCTTT. The rearrangement uses TRBV29-1 and TRBJ1-1; no definite D call. The CDR3 runs to 12 residues. The ends were cut back, 4 bases at V and 0 bases at J, with 6 bases in the middle. CDR1 is SQVTM and CDR2 is ANQGSEA in the germline V gene.

The genes are TRBV7-2 and TRBJ1-1; 8 bases line up with TRBD1. Per the germline V gene, CDR1 is SGHTA and CDR2 is FQGNSA. Germline trimming cut 5 bases from V and 1 base from J; bases unmatched to any gene: 6. The CDR3 extends over 15 amino acids. The CDR3 sequence: CASSPDGQGNTEAFF. In DNA form, the CDR3 reads TGTGCCAGCAGCCCTGATGGACAGGGGAACACTGAAGCTTTCTTT.

This clone was seen at least ten times. V is TRBV7-2 and J is TRBJ2-2, with TRBD1 identical over 7 bases. CDR1 is SGHTA, CDR2 FQGNSA, per germline. Germline trimming cut 4 bases from V and 3 bases from J; bases unmatched to any gene: 5. This CDR3 has 15 residues. The CDR3 DNA sequence: TGTGCCAGCAGCTCCGACAGGGTGGACACCGGGGAGCTGTTTTTT. As protein: CASSSDRVDTGELFF.

The J gene is TRBJ1-1, the V gene TRBV9; a weak D match, TRBD1 (6 bases). V was trimmed by 0 bases and J by 2 bases, leaving 17 bases between them. CDR1 SGDLS and CDR2 YYNGEE come from the germline V gene. The CDR3 consists of 17 residues. CDR3 loop: CASSVGGSDRRNTEAFF. As DNA, the CDR3 is TGTGCCAGCAGCGTAGGCGGGTCGGACAGACGAAACACTGAAGCTTTCTTT.

This rearrangement joins TRBV29-1 to TRBJ1-1; 7 bases are shared with TRBD1. V lost 7 bases and J lost 0; bases outside the gene matches: 8. The CDR3 sequence is 14 residues long. The germline gives CDR1 SQVTM, CDR2 ANQGSEA. CDR3 bases: TGCAGCGGCCTTAAAACAGGGGTGAACACTGAAGCTTTCTTT. Translation: CSGLKTGVNTEAFF.

J is TRBJ1-1 and V is TRBV5-6; D gene ambiguous. CDR3 size: 13 residues. With 4 bases removed from V and 3 bases from J, the gap between germline ends came to 10 bases. CDR1 and CDR2 from the germline V gene are SGHDT and YYEEEE. The CDR3 loop is CASSKSADTEAFF. CDR3 nucleotide sequence: TGTGCCAGCAGCAAAAGCGCCGACACTGAAGCTTTCTTT.

The J gene is TRBJ1-1, the V gene TRBV7-9; D gene unclear. The CDR3 runs 14 residues. Germline V lookup: CDR1 SEHNR, CDR2 FQNEAQ (reference sequence). V was shortened by 3 bases and J by 1 base, with 9 bases between the two germline ends. CDR3 DNA sequence: TGTGCCAGCAGCTTTTCCGGGAGGAACACTGAAGCTTTCTTT. Residues: CASSFSGRNTEAFF.